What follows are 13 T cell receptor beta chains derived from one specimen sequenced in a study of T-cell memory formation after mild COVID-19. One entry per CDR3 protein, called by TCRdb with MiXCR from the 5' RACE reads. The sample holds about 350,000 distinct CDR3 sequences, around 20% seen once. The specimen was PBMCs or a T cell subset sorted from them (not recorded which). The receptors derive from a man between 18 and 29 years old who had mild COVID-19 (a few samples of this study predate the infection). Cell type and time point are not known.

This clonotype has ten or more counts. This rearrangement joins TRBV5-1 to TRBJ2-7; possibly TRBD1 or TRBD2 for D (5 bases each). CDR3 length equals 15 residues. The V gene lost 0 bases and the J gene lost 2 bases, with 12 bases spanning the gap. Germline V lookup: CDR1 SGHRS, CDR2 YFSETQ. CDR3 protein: CASSLDGTPTYEQYV. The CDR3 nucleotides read TGCGCCAGCAGCTTGGACGGGACCCCCACCTACGAGCAGTACGTC.

Here the CDR3 reads CASSPGGGLFSNEQFF. The CDR3 DNA sequence: TGTGCCAGCAGCCCGGGCGGGGGGCTATTTTCCAATGAGCAGTTCTTC. The rearrangement uses TRBV4-2 and TRBJ2-1, with TRBD2 identical over 8 bases. CDR1 LGHNA and CDR2 YNFKEQ come from the germline V gene. CDR3 length equals 16 residues. Losses at the gene ends were 4 bases for V and 6 bases for J; bases not matched to a gene: 11.

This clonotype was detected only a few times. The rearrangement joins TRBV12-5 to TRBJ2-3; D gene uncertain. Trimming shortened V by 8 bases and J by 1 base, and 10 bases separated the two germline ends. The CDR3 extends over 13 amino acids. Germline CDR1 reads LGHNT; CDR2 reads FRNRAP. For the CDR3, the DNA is TGTGCTAGTCTTTTGGCCGGCACAGATACGCAGTATTTT. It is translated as CASLLAGTDTQYF.

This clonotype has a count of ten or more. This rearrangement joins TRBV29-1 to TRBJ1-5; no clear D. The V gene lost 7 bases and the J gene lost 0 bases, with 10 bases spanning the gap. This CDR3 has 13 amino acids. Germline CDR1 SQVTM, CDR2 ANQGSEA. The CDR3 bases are TGCAGCGCCCAATGGGATAGCAATCAGCCCCAGCATTTT. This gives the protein CSAQWDSNQPQHF.

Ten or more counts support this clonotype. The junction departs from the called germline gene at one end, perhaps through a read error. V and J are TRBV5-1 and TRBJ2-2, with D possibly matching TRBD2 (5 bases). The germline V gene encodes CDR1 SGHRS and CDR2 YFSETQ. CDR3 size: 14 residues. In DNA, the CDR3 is TGTGCCAGCAGCTTAGTCCGGGGAACCGGGGAGCTGTTTTTT. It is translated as CASSLVRGTGELFF.

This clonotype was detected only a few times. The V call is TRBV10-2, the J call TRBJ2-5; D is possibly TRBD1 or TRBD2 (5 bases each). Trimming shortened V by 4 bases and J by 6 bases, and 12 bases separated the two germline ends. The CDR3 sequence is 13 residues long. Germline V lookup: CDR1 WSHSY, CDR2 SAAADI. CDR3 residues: CASSGDPPQTQYF. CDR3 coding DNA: TGCGCCAGCAGTGGGGACCCGCCACAGACCCAGTACTTC.

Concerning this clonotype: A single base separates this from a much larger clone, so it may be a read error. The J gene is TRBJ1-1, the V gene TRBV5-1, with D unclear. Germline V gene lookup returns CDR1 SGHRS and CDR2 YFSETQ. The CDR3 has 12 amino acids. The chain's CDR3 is CDSSSENTEAFF. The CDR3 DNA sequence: TGCGACAGCAGCTCGGAGAACACTGAAGCTTTCTTT.

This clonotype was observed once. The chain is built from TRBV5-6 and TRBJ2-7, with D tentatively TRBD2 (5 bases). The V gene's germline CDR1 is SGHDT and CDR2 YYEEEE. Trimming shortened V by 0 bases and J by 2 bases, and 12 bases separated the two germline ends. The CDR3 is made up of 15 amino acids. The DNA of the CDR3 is TGTGCCAGCAGCTTGGCCACTCGGAGGACCTACGAGCAGTACTTC. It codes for CASSLATRRTYEQYF.

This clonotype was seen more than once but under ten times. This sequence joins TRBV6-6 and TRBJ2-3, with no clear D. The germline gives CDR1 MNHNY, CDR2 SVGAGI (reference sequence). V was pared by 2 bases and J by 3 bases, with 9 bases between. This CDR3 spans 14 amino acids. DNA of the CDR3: TGTGCCAGCAGTTACCGCCTCCTTACAGATACGCAGTATTTT. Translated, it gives CASSYRLLTDTQYF.

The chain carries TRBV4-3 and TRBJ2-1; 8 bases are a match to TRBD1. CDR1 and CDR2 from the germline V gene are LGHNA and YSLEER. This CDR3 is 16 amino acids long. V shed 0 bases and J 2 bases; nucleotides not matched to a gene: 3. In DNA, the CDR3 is TGCGCCAGCAGCCAAGACTCAGGGGGCGCCTACAATGAGCAGTTCTTC. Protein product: CASSQDSGGAYNEQFF.

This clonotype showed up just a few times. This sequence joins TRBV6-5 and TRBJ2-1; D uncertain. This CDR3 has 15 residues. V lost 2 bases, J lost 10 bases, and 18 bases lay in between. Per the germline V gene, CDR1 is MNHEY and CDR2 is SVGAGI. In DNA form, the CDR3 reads TGTGCCAGCAGTTACCGCCAACTCCTCGGTGGGGAGCAGTTCTTC. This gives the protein CASSYRQLLGGEQFF.

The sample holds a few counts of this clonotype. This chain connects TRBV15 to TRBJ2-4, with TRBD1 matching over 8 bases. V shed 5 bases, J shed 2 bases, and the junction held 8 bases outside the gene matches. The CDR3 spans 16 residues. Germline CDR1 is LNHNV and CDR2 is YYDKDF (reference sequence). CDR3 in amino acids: CATSSRTGTTKNIQYF. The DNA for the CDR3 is TGTGCCACCAGCTCCCGGACAGGGACGACCAAAAACATTCAGTACTTC.

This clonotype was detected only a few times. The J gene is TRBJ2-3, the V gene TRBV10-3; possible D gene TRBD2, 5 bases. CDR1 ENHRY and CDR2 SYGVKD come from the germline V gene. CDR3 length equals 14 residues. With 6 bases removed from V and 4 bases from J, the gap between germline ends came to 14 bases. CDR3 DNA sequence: TGTGCCATCAGACTAGACCTCGCCTCAGATACGCAGTATTTT. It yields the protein CAIRLDLASDTQYF.